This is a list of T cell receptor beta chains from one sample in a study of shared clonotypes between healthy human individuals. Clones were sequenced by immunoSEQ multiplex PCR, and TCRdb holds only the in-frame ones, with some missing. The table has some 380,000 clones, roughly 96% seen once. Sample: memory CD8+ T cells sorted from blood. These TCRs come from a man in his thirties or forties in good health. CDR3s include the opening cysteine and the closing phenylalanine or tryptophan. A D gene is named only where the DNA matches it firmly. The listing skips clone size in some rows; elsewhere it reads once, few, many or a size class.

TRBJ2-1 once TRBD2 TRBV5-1 TGCGCCAGCAGCTTTGCGACTAGCGGGGCCAGATACAATGAGCAGTTCTTC CASSFATSGARYNEQFF
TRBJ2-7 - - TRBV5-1 TGCGCCAGCAGCTGGGGGGGCTCTGCGTGGGGATCAAGAGCCTACGAGCAGTACTTC CASSWGGSAWGSRAYEQYF
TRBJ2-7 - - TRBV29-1 TGCAGCGTGGGGGGGACAGGATCCTACGAGCAGTACTTC CSVGGTGSYEQYF
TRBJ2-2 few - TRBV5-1 TGCGCCAGCAGCTTGGACGATTCCGGGGAGCTGTTTTTT CASSLDDSGELFF
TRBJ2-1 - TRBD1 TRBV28 TGTGCCAGCAGTTTCCTAGACAGGGTCCCCACTACCTACAATGAGCAGTTCTTC CASSFLDRVPTTYNEQFF
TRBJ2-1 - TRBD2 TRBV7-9 TGTGCCAGCAGCCTAGTTCCCGGGACTAGCGGGAGTACTGAGCAGTTCTTC CASSLVPGTSGSTEQFF
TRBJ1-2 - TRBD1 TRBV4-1 TGCGCCAGCAGCCCCGGGACAGCACTGTCGGCTAACTATGGCTACACCTTC CASSPGTALSANYGYTF
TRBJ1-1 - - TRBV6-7 TGTGCCAGCATGGGGCCAAACACTGAAGCTTTCTTT CASMGPNTEAFF
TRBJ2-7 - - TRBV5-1 TGCGCCAGCAGCTTGAGGCCCGGGGCGTACGAGCAGTACTTC CASSLRPGAYEQYF
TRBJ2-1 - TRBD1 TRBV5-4 TGTGCCAGCAGCTTGGGACAGGGAAAGGGTTGGAATGAGCAGTTCTTC CASSLGQGKGWNEQFF
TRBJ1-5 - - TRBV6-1 TGTGCCAGCATCAAATTCGGTAGCAATCAGCCCCAACATTTT CASIKFGSNQPQHF
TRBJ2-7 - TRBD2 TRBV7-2 TGTGCCAGCAGTTCGACTAGCGGGAGGCCCTACGAGCAGTACTTC CASSSTSGRPYEQYF
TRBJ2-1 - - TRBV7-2 TGTGCCAGCAGCTTAGCGGGCTCCTACAATGAGCAGTTCTTC CASSLAGSYNEQFF
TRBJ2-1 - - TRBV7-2 TGTGCCAGCAGCTTGGACTCCTACAATGAGCAGTTCTTC CASSLDSYNEQFF
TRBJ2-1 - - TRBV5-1 TGCGCCAGCAGCTTTGACTCGCCATACAATGAGCAGTTCTTC CASSFDSPYNEQFF
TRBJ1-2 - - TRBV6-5 TGTGCCAGCAGACCCACAGGATATGGCTACACCTTC CASRPTGYGYTF
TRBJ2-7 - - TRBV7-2 TGTGCCAGCAGCTTAGAACTAGCCGGCGGATACGAGCAGTACTTC CASSLELAGGYEQYF
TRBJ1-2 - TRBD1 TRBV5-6 TGTGCCAGCAGCTCCCGACAGGGCTATGGCTACACCTTC CASSSRQGYGYTF
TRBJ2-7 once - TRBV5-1 TGCGCCAGCAGCTCTAGTCTAGCGTACGAGCAGTACTTC CASSSSLAYEQYF
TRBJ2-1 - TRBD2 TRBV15 TGTGCCACCAGCAGATCAGGGACTAGCGGGACCCTAAGTGAGCAGTTCTTC CATSRSGTSGTLSEQFF
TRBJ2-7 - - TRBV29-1 TGCAGCGTTGCATACGAGCAGTACTTC CSVAYEQYF
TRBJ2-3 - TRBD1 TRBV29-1 TGCAGCGTTGAAGAAGACAGGGTAGGAGATACGCAGTATTTT CSVEEDRVGDTQYF
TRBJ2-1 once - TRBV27 TGTGCCAGCAGTTTAGGGCGTACCTCCTACAATGAGCAGTTCTTC CASSLGRTSYNEQFF
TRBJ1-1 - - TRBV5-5 TGTGCCAGCAGCGCCGACTTGGAAGCTTTCTTT CASSADLEAFF
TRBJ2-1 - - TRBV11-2 TGTGCCAGCAGCTTAGGAGGGACTCGGGGTGAGCAGTTCTTC CASSLGGTRGEQFF
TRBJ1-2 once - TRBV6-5 TGTGCCAGCTTGAACTTCTATGGCTACACCTTC CASLNFYGYTF
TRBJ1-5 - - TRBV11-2 TGTGCCAGCAGCTTAGGGGGACGGATCAATCAGCCCCAGCATTTT CASSLGGRINQPQHF